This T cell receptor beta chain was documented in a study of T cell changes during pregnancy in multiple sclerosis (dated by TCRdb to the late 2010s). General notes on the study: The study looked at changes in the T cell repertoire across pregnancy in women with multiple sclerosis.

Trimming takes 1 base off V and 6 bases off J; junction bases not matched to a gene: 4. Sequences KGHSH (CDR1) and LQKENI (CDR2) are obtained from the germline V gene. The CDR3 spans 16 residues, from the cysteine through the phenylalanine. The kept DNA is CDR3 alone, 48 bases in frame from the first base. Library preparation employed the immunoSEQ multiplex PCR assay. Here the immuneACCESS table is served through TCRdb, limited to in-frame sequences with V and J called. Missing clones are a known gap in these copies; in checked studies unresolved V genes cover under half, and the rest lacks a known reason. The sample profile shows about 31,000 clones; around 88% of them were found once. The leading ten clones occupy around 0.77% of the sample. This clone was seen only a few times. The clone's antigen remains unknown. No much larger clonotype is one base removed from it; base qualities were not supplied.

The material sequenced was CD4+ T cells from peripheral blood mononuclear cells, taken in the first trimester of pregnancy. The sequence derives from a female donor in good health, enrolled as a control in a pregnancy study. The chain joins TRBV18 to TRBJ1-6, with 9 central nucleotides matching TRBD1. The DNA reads TGTGCCAGCTCACCACGCACAGGGGGCGTTAATTCACCCCTCCACTTT. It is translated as CASSPRTGGVNSPLHF.